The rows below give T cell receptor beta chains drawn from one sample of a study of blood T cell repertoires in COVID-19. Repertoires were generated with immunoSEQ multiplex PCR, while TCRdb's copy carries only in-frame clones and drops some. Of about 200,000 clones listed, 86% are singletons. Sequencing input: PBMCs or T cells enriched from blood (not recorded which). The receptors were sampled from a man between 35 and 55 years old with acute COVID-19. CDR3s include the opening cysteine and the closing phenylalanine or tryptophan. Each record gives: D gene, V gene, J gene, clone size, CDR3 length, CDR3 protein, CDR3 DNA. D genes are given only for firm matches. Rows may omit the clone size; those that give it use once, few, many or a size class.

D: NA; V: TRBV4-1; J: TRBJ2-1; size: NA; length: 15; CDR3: CASSQDVGRLNEQFF; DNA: TGCGCCAGCAGCCAAGACGTGGGGAGGTTGAATGAGCAGTTCTTC
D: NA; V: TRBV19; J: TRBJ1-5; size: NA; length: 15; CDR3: CASRLGSRGNQPQHF; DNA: TGTGCCAGTAGGCTGGGCAGCAGAGGCAATCAGCCCCAGCATTTT
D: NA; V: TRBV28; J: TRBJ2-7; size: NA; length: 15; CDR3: CASSTSRDRTYEQYF; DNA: TGTGCCAGCAGCACCTCCCGAGACAGGACCTACGAGCAGTACTTC
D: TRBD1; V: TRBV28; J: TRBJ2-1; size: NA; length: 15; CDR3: CASRIGQGTYNEQFF; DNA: TGTGCCAGCAGAATAGGACAGGGAACCTACAATGAGCAGTTCTTC
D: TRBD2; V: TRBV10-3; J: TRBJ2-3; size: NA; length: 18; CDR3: CAISELLAGGNPPDTQYF; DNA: TGTGCCATCAGTGAACTCCTAGCGGGAGGAAACCCCCCAGATACGCAGTATTTT
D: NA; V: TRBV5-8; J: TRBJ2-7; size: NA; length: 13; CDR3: CASSRDTNYEQYF; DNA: TGTGCCAGCAGCCGGGACACGAACTACGAGCAGTACTTC
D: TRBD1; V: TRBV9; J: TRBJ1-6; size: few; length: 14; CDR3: CASSSRDRATPLHF; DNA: TGTGCCAGCAGCTCAAGGGACAGGGCGACACCCCTCCACTTT
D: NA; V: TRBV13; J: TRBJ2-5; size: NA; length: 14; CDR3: CASSSRSGPETQYF; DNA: TGTGCCAGCAGCTCCAGATCTGGGCCAGAGACCCAGTACTTC
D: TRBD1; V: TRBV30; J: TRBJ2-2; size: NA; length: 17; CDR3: CAWRNLLGQGNTGELFF; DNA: TGTGCCTGGAGAAACCTTTTGGGACAGGGTAACACCGGGGAGCTGTTTTTT
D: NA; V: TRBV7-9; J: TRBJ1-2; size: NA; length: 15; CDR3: CASSRVPDINYGYTF; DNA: TGTGCCAGCAGCCGGGTCCCGGACATCAACTATGGCTACACCTTC
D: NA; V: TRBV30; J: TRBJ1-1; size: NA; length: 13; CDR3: CAWSNWGLAEAFF; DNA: TGTGCCTGGAGTAATTGGGGACTCGCTGAAGCTTTCTTT
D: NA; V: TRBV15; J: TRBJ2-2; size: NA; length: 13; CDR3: CATLRSNTGELFF; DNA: TGTGCCACCCTCCGGTCGAACACCGGGGAGCTGTTTTTT
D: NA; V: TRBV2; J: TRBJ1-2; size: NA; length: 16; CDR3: CASTEGTSGGLFGYTF; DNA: TGTGCCAGCACCGAAGGTACCTCTGGGGGGTTGTTTGGCTACACCTTC
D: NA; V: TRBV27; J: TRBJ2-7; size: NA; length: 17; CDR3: CASSLKSGLGGSYEQYF; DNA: TGTGCCAGCAGCTTAAAGTCCGGGCTCGGAGGGTCCTACGAGCAGTACTTC
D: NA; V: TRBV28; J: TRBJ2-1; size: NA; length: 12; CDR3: CASRQGKGEQFF; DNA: TGTGCCAGCAGACAGGGAAAGGGTGAGCAGTTCTTC
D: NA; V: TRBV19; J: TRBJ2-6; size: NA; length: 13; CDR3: CASSILGANVLTF; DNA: TGTGCCAGTAGTATTCTCGGGGCCAACGTCCTGACTTTC
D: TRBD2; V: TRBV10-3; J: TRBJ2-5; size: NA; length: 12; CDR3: CATGTNQETQYF; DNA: TGTGCCACGGGGACTAACCAAGAGACCCAGTACTTC
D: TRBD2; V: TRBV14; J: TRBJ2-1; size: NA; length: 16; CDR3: CASSPKGASGYNEQFF; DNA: TGTGCCAGCAGCCCAAAAGGAGCTAGCGGTTACAATGAGCAGTTCTTC
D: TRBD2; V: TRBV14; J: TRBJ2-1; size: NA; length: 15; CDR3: CASSHTSGRGYEQFF; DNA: TGTGCCAGCAGCCACACTAGCGGGAGAGGGTATGAGCAGTTCTTC
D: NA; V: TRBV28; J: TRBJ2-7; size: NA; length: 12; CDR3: CASSLQGYEQYF; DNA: TGTGCCAGCAGTTTACAGGGCTACGAGCAGTACTTC
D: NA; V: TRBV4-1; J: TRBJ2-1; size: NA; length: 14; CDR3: CASSVGTVGAEQFF; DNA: TGCGCCAGCAGCGTCGGAACAGTTGGGGCGGAACAGTTCTTC
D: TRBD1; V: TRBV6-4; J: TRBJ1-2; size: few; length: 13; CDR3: CASRETGDRSYTF; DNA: TGTGCCAGCAGGGAAACAGGGGATAGGAGCTACACCTTC
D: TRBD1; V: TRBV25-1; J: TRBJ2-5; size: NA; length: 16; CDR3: CASSERTGEDQETQYF; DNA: TGTGCCAGCAGTGAGAGGACAGGGGAGGACCAAGAGACCCAGTACTTC
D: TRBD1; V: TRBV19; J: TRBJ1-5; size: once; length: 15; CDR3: CASSAQTGGDQPQHF; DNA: TGTGCCAGTAGTGCCCAAACAGGGGGCGATCAGCCCCAGCATTTT
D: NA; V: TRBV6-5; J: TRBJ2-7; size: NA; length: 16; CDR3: CASSSPRETGGREQYF; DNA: TGTGCCAGCAGTTCTCCAAGGGAGACCGGGGGGCGCGAGCAGTACTTC
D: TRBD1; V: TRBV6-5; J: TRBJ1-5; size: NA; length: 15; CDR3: CASKRETGYNQPQHF; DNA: TGTGCCAGCAAAAGGGAGACAGGGTACAATCAGCCCCAGCATTTT
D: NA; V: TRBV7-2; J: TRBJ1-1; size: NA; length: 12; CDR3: CASCTRGTEAFF; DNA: TGTGCCAGCTGCACACGGGGAACTGAAGCTTTCTTT
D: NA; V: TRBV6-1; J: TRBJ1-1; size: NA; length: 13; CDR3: CASSELKRPEAFF; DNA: TGTGCCAGCAGTGAACTAAAGAGGCCTGAAGCTTTCTTT
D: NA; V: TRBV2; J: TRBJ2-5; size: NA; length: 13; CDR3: CASSSPGQETQYF; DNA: TGTGCCAGCAGTTCCCCAGGGCAAGAGACCCAGTACTTC
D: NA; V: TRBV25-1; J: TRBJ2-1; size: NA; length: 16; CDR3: CASSEAGSGGYNEQFF; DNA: TGTGCCAGCAGTGAAGCGGGGTCAGGGGGTTACAATGAGCAGTTCTTC
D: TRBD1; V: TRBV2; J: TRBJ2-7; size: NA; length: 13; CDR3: CASKTGVKNEQYF; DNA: TGTGCCAGTAAGACAGGGGTAAAGAACGAGCAGTACTTC
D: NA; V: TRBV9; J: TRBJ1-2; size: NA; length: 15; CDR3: CASSVEPGSGSGYTF; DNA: TGTGCCAGCAGCGTAGAACCAGGGTCCGGATCTGGCTACACCTTC
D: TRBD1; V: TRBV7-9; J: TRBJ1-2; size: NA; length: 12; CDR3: CASSDIQGGYTF; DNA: TGTGCCAGCAGCGATATACAGGGGGGCTACACCTTC
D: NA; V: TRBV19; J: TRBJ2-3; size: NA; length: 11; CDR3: CASSIRDTQYF; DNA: TGTGCCAGTAGTATCCGGGATACGCAGTATTTT
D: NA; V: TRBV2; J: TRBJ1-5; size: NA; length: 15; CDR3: CASSQTGPGGQPQHF; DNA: TGTGCCAGCAGTCAGACAGGCCCCGGAGGTCAGCCCCAGCATTTT
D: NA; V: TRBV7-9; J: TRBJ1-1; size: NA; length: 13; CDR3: CASSHYIDTEAFF; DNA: TGTGCCAGCAGCCACTATATAGATACTGAAGCTTTCTTT
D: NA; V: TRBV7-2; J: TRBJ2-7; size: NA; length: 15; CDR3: CASRLRVQGSYEQYF; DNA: TGTGCCAGCAGATTAAGAGTTCAGGGGAGCTACGAGCAGTACTTC